This TCR beta chain was obtained from a study of blood T cell repertoires in COVID-19. Overall study: From the United States, Italy and Spain came samples of acute and convalescent COVID-19. The cDNA or gDNA used as material had been derived from T cells, B-cell-depleted T cells, or PBMCs.

In the authors' workflow: Nucleated cell number was recorded as an estimate derived from reference gene primer amplification. This table comes from immunoSEQ multiplex PCR, and its TCRdb copy is limited to in-frame clones, with some not included. V and J calls and clone size follow that table, whereas D and trimming were derived from the DNA. The sample has 60,000 to 75,000 clones, about 83% seen once; the top ten hold 15% to 20%. The CDR3 loop spans 14 amino acids. The V end lost 5 bases, the J end lost 2 bases, and 12 bases lay between the germline ends. The V gene's germline CDR1 is LNHDA and CDR2 SQIVND (reference sequence).

Sequences were obtained from peripheral blood. This chain connects TRBV19 to TRBJ2-5, with D possibly being TRBD2 (5 bases). The clonotype comes from a woman older than 75 with acute or convalescent COVID-19. CDR3 loop: CASSRTQTQETQYF. Here the CDR3 DNA reads TGTGCCAGTAGTCGGACTCAAACTCAAGAGACCCAGTACTTC.